A single sample is the source of the 32 T cell receptor beta chains below, sequenced in a study of cytomegalovirus exposure and HLA in healthy donors. 60 Vbeta and 13 Jbeta primers were used in PCR. Sequencing used immunoSEQ multiplex PCR; TCRdb keeps in-frame clones, though not all of them. This table holds under 200,000 clones. The sequenced material came from PBMCs. These receptors all come from a woman aged 18-29 years in good health and CMV-seropositive.

The rearrangement uses TRBV6-4 and TRBJ2-6; D is ambiguous. This CDR3 is built from 16 residues. The germline V gene has CDR1 MRHNA and CDR2 SNTAGT. Trimming removed 0 bases at V and 1 base at J, with 7 bases between. CDR3 sequence reads: CASSDSSPSGANVLTF. The CDR3 nucleotides are TGTGCCAGCAGTGACTCGAGTCCGTCTGGGGCCAACGTCCTGACTTTC.

The chain links TRBV18 to TRBJ2-5; D is unclear. Trimming cost V 0 bases and J 5 bases, with 7 bases left between them. The CDR3 has 13 amino acids. In germline, CDR1 is KGHSH, CDR2 LQKENI. The CDR3 sequence is CASSPPERETQYF. The CDR3 DNA is TGTGCCAGCTCACCACCGGAGAGGGAGACCCAGTACTTC. Full variable domain (outside the CDR3, taken from reference TRBV18 and TRBJ2-5): NAGVMQNPRHLVRRRGQEARLRCSPMKGHSHVYWYRQLPEEGLKFMVYLQKENIIDESGMPKERFSAEFPKEGPSILRIQQVVRGDSAAYFCASSPPERETQYFGPGTRLLVL.

The genes are TRBV9 and TRBJ1-1, with 7 positions matching TRBD1. The CDR3 is made up of 14 amino acids. V gave up 4 bases and J gave up 1 base; unmatched junction bases: 4. The germline V gene has CDR1 SGDLS and CDR2 YYNGEE. The CDR3: CASSHPGGNTEAFF. Here the CDR3 DNA reads TGTGCCAGCAGCCACCCAGGGGGGAACACTGAAGCTTTCTTT.

The chain has TRBV2 and TRBJ2-7, with a weak D call TRBD1 (5 bases). Germline CDR1 is SNHLY and CDR2 is FYNNEI. This CDR3 is built from 13 residues. Trimming removed 9 bases from V and 3 bases from J, with 15 bases in between. The CDR3 coding sequence is TGTGCCAGTCAAAGACAGACCAACTACGAGCAGTACTTC. Protein sequence: CASQRQTNYEQYF. The full variable domain, rest sourced from reference TRBV2 and TRBJ2-7, is EPEVTQTPSHQVTQMGQEVILRCVPISNHLYFYWYRQILGQKVEFLVSFYNNEISEKSEIFDDQFSVERPDGSNFTLKIRSTKLEDSAMYFCASQRQTNYEQYFGPGTRLTVT.

The genes are TRBV6-6 and TRBJ2-3; 10 bases align to TRBD1. This CDR3 is 13 amino acids long. Trimming took 7 bases from V and 4 from J; bases not matched to a gene: 2. Germline V CDR1 and CDR2: MNHNY, SVGAGI (reference sequence). CDR3: CASTGQGADTQYF. CDR3 in DNA: TGTGCCAGCACCGGACAGGGGGCAGATACGCAGTATTTT.

The V and J genes are TRBV4-1 and TRBJ1-2; TRBD1 matches 8 bases. CDR1 is MGHRA and CDR2 is YSYEKL in the germline V gene. This CDR3 comprises 17 residues. The V segment lost 0 bases and the J segment 4 bases; nucleotides outside the gene matches: 10. The CDR3: CASSQDGQGIPGYGYTF. The CDR3 coding sequence is TGCGCCAGCAGCCAAGACGGACAGGGAATCCCAGGCTATGGCTACACCTTC.

The genes are TRBV4-2 and TRBJ1-1, with D perhaps matching TRBD1 (5 bases). Trimming took 6 bases from V and 6 from J, leaving 14 bases between them. The CDR3 contains 13 residues. Germline-derived CDR1 and CDR2 are LGHNA and YNFKEQ. The CDR3 spells CASRVQGAPEAFF. In DNA, the CDR3 is TGTGCCAGCAGGGTTCAAGGGGCCCCTGAAGCTTTCTTT.

The V call is TRBV6-5, the J call TRBJ2-7; D uncertain. The germline CDR1 and CDR2 sequences are MNHEY and SVGAGI. The V end lost 0 bases, the J end lost 0 bases, and 6 bases lay between the germline ends. This CDR3 has 14 residues. The CDR3 DNA follows: TGTGCCAGCAGTTACTCGGCAGACTCCTACGAGCAGTACTTC. Translated, it gives CASSYSADSYEQYF.

This chain links TRBV7-2 with TRBJ1-2, with D perhaps matching TRBD1 (6 bases). Trimming shortened V by 1 base and J by 6 bases, and 15 bases separated the two germline ends. CDR1 SGHTA and CDR2 FQGNSA come from the germline V gene. There are 15 residues in the CDR3. CDR3 region: CASSLGGQATNGYTF. The CDR3 coding sequence is TGTGCCAGCAGCTTAGGGGGGCAGGCTACTAATGGCTACACCTTC. Complete variable domain (other parts from reference TRBV7-2 and TRBJ1-2): GAGVSQSPSNKVTEKGKDVELRCDPISGHTALYWYRQSLGQGLEFLIYFQGNSAPDKSGLPSDRFSAERTGGSVSTLTIQRTQQEDSAVYLCASSLGGQATNGYTFGSGTRLTVV.

The chain is built from TRBV2 and TRBJ2-1; 10 nucleotides agree with TRBD1. J was trimmed by 5 bases and V by 2 bases; bases with no gene match: 9. The CDR3 runs 17 residues. Per germline, CDR1 SNHLY and CDR2 FYNNEI. CDR3 sequence (DNA): TGTGCCAGCAGTGAAAAAGGCAGGACAGGGGGTAACAATGAGCAGTTCTTC. The encoded protein is CASSEKGRTGGNNEQFF.

V and J are TRBV6-5 and TRBJ1-6; D is perhaps TRBD1 (5 bases). Between the trimmed V and J ends, which lost 4 bases and 10 bases, there was a span of 11 bases. Germline V gene lookup returns CDR1 MNHEY and CDR2 SVGAGI. The CDR3 runs to 13 residues. The CDR3 region has the DNA TGTGCCAGCAGTTCCGGGGGAGGGTCACCCCTCCACTTT. Protein product: CASSSGGGSPLHF.

CDR3 coding DNA: TGTGCCAGCAGTGAGACAGGCCCTGGAAACACCATATATTTT. It specifies CASSETGPGNTIYF. The chain has TRBV2 and TRBJ1-3, with D possibly TRBD1 on 6 matching bases. This CDR3 is built from 14 residues. V gave up 3 bases and J gave up 2 bases, with 8 bases separating them. The germline V gene has CDR1 SNHLY and CDR2 FYNNEI. Full variable domain (outside the CDR3, taken from reference TRBV2 and TRBJ1-3): EPEVTQTPSHQVTQMGQEVILRCVPISNHLYFYWYRQILGQKVEFLVSFYNNEISEKSEIFDDQFSVERPDGSNFTLKIRSTKLEDSAMYFCASSETGPGNTIYFGEGSWLTVV.

The chain carries TRBV5-1 and TRBJ1-2; 9 bases align to TRBD1. V lost 4 bases, J lost 6 bases, and 13 bases stayed unmatched. The CDR3 totals 16 residues. Looked up from germline, CDR1 is SGHRS and CDR2 is YFSETQ. CDR3 in amino acids: CASSRLEDRGSNGYTF. The CDR3 DNA sequence: TGCGCCAGCAGCCGTCTAGAAGACAGGGGGAGCAATGGCTACACCTTC.

The chain is built from TRBV5-1 and TRBJ2-2; D is undetermined. The CDR3 is 15 residues long. With 2 bases removed from V and 1 base from J, the gap between germline ends came to 9 bases. Per the germline V gene, CDR1 is SGHRS and CDR2 is YFSETQ. The CDR3 loop reads CASSLSPENTGELFF. CDR3 bases: TGCGCCAGCAGCTTAAGCCCCGAGAACACCGGGGAGCTGTTTTTT.

The genes are TRBV11-1 and TRBJ2-2; 8 nucleotides match TRBD2. The germline V gene encodes CDR1 SGHAT and CDR2 FQDESV (reference sequence). The CDR3 runs 16 residues. The trim removed 3 bases at V and 0 bases at J, leaving 3 bases unmatched. CDR3 DNA: TGTGCCAGCAGCTTGGCGGGAGGCTCGAACACCGGGGAGCTGTTTTTT. Amino acids: CASSLAGGSNTGELFF.

The genes are TRBV2 and TRBJ2-3, with 10 bases fitting TRBD2. In germline, CDR1 is SNHLY, CDR2 FYNNEI. This CDR3 region has 17 residues. The V segment lost 6 bases and the J segment 1 base; nucleotides outside the gene matches: 10. CDR3 region: CASRGEREGLGTDTQYF. The CDR3 DNA reads TGTGCCAGCAGGGGGGAGCGGGAGGGGCTTGGCACAGATACGCAGTATTTT. Complete variable domain (other parts from reference TRBV2 and TRBJ2-3): EPEVTQTPSHQVTQMGQEVILRCVPISNHLYFYWYRQILGQKVEFLVSFYNNEISEKSEIFDDQFSVERPDGSNFTLKIRSTKLEDSAMYFCASRGEREGLGTDTQYFGPGTRLTVL.

The V call is TRBV18, the J call TRBJ1-3; 7 bases are a match to TRBD1. V was pared by 6 bases and J by 3 bases, with 5 bases of the junction left unmatched. Germline CDR1 and CDR2: KGHSH and LQKENI. The CDR3 sequence is 14 residues long. CDR3 in DNA: TGTGCCAGCTCGACAGGGCCCGGTGGAAACACCATATATTTT. This sequence encodes CASSTGPGGNTIYF.

The chain uses TRBV5-6 and TRBJ2-1, with 7 bases lining up with TRBD2. V was pared by 4 bases and J by 7 bases, with 11 bases of the junction left unmatched. The CDR3 is made up of 15 amino acids. The germline V gene has CDR1 SGHDT and CDR2 YYEEEE. The CDR3 bases are TGTGCCAGCAGCCCTTGGCGTGGGGGGGATAATGAGCAGTTCTTC. This codes for CASSPWRGGDNEQFF.

This chain joins TRBV2 and TRBJ2-1, with 9 nucleotides matching TRBD2. The CDR3 is 14 residues long. Germline values: CDR1 SNHLY, CDR2 FYNNEI. V shed 6 bases, J shed 5 bases, and the junction held 5 bases outside the gene matches. In DNA, the CDR3 is TGTGCCAGCAGGGGGGGACTAGCTAACAATGAGCAGTTCTTC. It is translated as CASRGGLANNEQFF.

The chain couples TRBV2 to TRBJ1-5; D ambiguous. Trimming removed 3 bases at V and 11 bases at J, with 8 bases between. The CDR3 sequence is 11 residues long. Germline values: CDR1 SNHLY, CDR2 FYNNEI. CDR3 sequence reads: CASSDGLTQHF. Written as DNA, the CDR3 is TGTGCCAGCAGTGACGGGTTAACCCAGCATTTT.

The chain combines TRBV7-9 with TRBJ2-3, with D possibly TRBD2 on 6 matching bases. The CDR3 length is 16 residues. V shed 4 bases and J shed 0 bases, with 14 bases lying between them. Germline V gene lookup returns CDR1 SEHNR and CDR2 FQNEAQ (reference sequence). The DNA for the CDR3 is TGTGCCAGCAGCTCGGGACTGCTCTCTAGCACAGATACGCAGTATTTT. Its protein product is CASSSGLLSSTDTQYF.

CDR3 sequence reads: CASSPPGTGETYNEQFF. CDR3 bases: TGTGCCAGCTCACCACCGGGGACAGGGGAGACCTACAATGAGCAGTTCTTC. This rearrangement joins TRBV18 to TRBJ2-1; TRBD1 aligns across 10 bases. CDR3 length: 17 amino acids. In germline, CDR1 is KGHSH, CDR2 LQKENI. V lost 0 bases and J lost 2; bases outside the gene matches: 4.

This chain connects TRBV2 to TRBJ2-1; D not resolved. The V gene's germline CDR1 is SNHLY and CDR2 FYNNEI. V lost 5 bases and J lost 7, with 12 bases in between. The CDR3 has 13 residues. CDR3: CASSMMRFNEQFF. In DNA form, the CDR3 reads TGTGCCAGCAGTATGATGAGGTTTAATGAGCAGTTCTTC.

The chain joins TRBV7-9 to TRBJ2-1, with D maybe TRBD2 (5 bases). Trimming cost V 3 bases and J 8 bases, with 23 bases left between them. The germline V gene has CDR1 SEHNR and CDR2 FQNEAQ (reference sequence). CDR3 length: 17 amino acids. The CDR3 nucleotides are TGTGCCAGCAGCTTCGTGGTCGGACGGGGAGTTCTGGATGAGCAGTTCTTC. Amino acids: CASSFVVGRGVLDEQFF.

This chain uses TRBV11-2 with TRBJ2-2; possible D gene TRBD1, 5 bases. The CDR3 runs 14 residues. Germline loops: CDR1 SGHAT, CDR2 FQNNGV. With 5 bases removed from V and 4 bases from J, the gap between germline ends came to 11 bases. CDR3 in amino acids: CASSLNGATGELFF. As DNA, the CDR3 is TGTGCCAGCAGCCTTAATGGGGCCACCGGGGAGCTGTTTTTT.

The chain recombines TRBV19 with TRBJ1-2; 7 nucleotides agree with TRBD1. J lost 7 bases, V lost 5 bases, and 7 bases had no gene match. The CDR3 is 13 residues long. From germline, CDR1 is LNHDA and CDR2 SQIVND (reference sequence). CDR3 amino acids: CASSDREGIGYTF. CDR3 DNA sequence: TGTGCCAGTAGTGACAGGGAAGGGATTGGCTACACCTTC.

The V gene is TRBV13, the J gene TRBJ1-1; 8 nucleotides align to TRBD1. J gave up 0 bases and V 8 bases, and 11 bases lay outside the gene matches. The CDR3 spans 16 residues. Germline-derived CDR1 and CDR2 are PRHDT and FYEKMQ (reference sequence). Here the CDR3 reads CASWETGEGVNTEAFF. The DNA for the CDR3 is TGTGCCAGCTGGGAGACAGGGGAAGGGGTGAACACTGAAGCTTTCTTT.

The rearrangement uses TRBV5-1 and TRBJ2-1; 14 nucleotides line up with TRBD2. The V and J ends lost 2 bases and 0 bases, in that order; junction bases with no gene match: 7. The CDR3 contains 19 residues. Germline assignment: CDR1 SGHRS and CDR2 YFSETQ. CDR3 loop: CASSFSGTSGSLSYNEQFF. The CDR3 nucleotides read TGCGCCAGCAGCTTCTCCGGGACTAGCGGGAGCCTCTCCTACAATGAGCAGTTCTTC. Full variable domain (rest looked up from reference TRBV5-1 and TRBJ2-1): KAGVTQTPRYLIKTRGQQVTLSCSPISGHRSVSWYQQTPGQGLQFLFEYFSETQRNKGNFPGRFSGRQFSNSRSEMNVSTLELGDSALYLCASSFSGTSGSLSYNEQFFGPGTRLTVL.

V and J are TRBV15 and TRBJ2-1, with D perhaps TRBD1 (5 bases). Looked up from germline, CDR1 is LNHNV and CDR2 is YYDKDF (reference sequence). The V gene lost 3 bases and the J gene lost 3 bases, with 12 bases spanning the gap. CDR3 length: 15 amino acids. Here the CDR3 DNA reads TGTGCCACCAGCAGTGACAGTTGGGGCTACAATGAGCAGTTCTTC. It specifies CATSSDSWGYNEQFF.

The V call is TRBV7-7, the J call TRBJ1-1; 7 bases align to TRBD1. Germline V gene data show CDR1 as SSHAT and CDR2 as FNYEAQ (reference sequence). The junction had 10 bases not matched to a gene; V was cut back by 5 bases and J by 7 bases. The CDR3 covers 14 residues. CDR3 sequence: CASSASRDSLEAFF. CDR3 coding DNA: TGTGCCAGCAGCGCATCCCGGGACAGTCTTGAAGCTTTCTTT.

V usage is TRBV6-5 and J usage is TRBJ2-3; a weak D match, TRBD1 (5 bases). Germline CDR1 reads MNHEY; CDR2 reads SVGAGI. The V end was cut by 0 bases, the J end by 4 bases, with 8 bases between. This CDR3 contains 14 residues. Here the CDR3 reads CASSYSTEADTQYF. CDR3 nucleotides: TGTGCCAGCAGTTACTCGACAGAGGCAGATACGCAGTATTTT.

The rearrangement links TRBV19 to TRBJ1-2; tentatively, D is TRBD1 (6 bases). This CDR3 spans 16 amino acids. Trimming removed 3 bases at V and 5 bases at J, with 19 bases between. In germline, CDR1 is LNHDA, CDR2 SQIVND (reference sequence). In DNA, the CDR3 is TGTGCCAGTAGTATTAGCGGGGGCAGTGAAATTTATGGCTACACCTTC. Its translation: CASSISGGSEIYGYTF.